The 10 T cell receptor beta chains below were found in one sample sequenced in a study of graft-versus-host responses after intestinal transplantation. These receptors have no identified antigens. This table comes from immunoSEQ multiplex PCR, and its TCRdb copy is limited to in-frame clones, with some not included. The table shows 95,000 to 130,000 clones, with around nine tenths occurring only once. Specimen: unstimulated CD4+ T cells sorted from spleen or lymph node cells, collected before intestinal transplant. Receptor source: a human donor who received an intestinal transplant.

The chain has TRBV6-6 and TRBJ1-1; D might be TRBD1 (5 bases). Between the trimmed V and J ends, which lost 0 bases and 5 bases, there was a span of 7 bases. This CDR3 spans 13 amino acids. Germline CDR1 reads MNHNY; CDR2 reads SVGAGI (reference sequence). CDR3: CASSYSQGTEAFF. CDR3 coding DNA: TGTGCCAGCAGTTACTCGCAGGGAACTGAAGCTTTCTTT.

V usage is TRBV6-1 and J usage is TRBJ1-1; a possible D gene is TRBD1 (5 bases). From germline, CDR1 is MNHNS and CDR2 SASEGT. This CDR3 is built from 13 residues. Trimming removed 7 bases from V and 4 bases from J, with 13 bases in between. The CDR3 region is CASIQGSGTEAFF. CDR3 bases: TGTGCCAGCATCCAGGGATCAGGCACTGAAGCTTTCTTT.

This chain uses TRBV6-6 with TRBJ2-7, with TRBD2 identical over 11 bases. The CDR3 loop spans 14 amino acids. V was clipped by 5 bases and J by 2 bases; unmatched bases: 2. The germline V gene encodes CDR1 MNHNY and CDR2 SVGAGI (reference sequence). CDR3 coding DNA: TGTGCCAGCAGTGCGGGACTAGCGGCCTACGAGCAGTACTTC. This gives the protein CASSAGLAAYEQYF.

V is TRBV7-9 and J is TRBJ2-2, with D unclear. The germline V gene encodes CDR1 SEHNR and CDR2 FQNEAQ (reference sequence). Between the trimmed V and J ends, which lost 3 bases and 1 base, there was a span of 6 bases. The CDR3 is made up of 14 amino acids. CDR3 in DNA: TGTGCCAGCAGCTTTATTTTGAACACCGGGGAGCTGTTTTTT. Its protein is CASSFILNTGELFF.

This chain uses TRBV5-1 with TRBJ2-3; D may be TRBD1 (6 bases). The CDR3 sequence is 16 residues long. V lost 4 bases and J 0 bases, leaving 15 bases between the germline ends. Germline V CDR1 and CDR2: SGHRS, YFSETQ. DNA for the CDR3: TGCGCCAGCAGCCCGGGGACACCTGCTAGCACAGATACGCAGTATTTT. Amino acid sequence: CASSPGTPASTDTQYF.

The rearrangement links TRBV7-8 to TRBJ2-7, with 7 bases matching TRBD1. Looked up from germline, CDR1 is SGHVS and CDR2 is FQNEAQ. The V gene end was trimmed by 4 bases and the J gene end by 0 bases; junction bases not matched to a gene: 3. The CDR3 extends over 14 amino acids. The CDR3 bases are TGTGCCAGCAGCTCAGACAGGGACTCCTACGAGCAGTACTTC. Amino acids: CASSSDRDSYEQYF.

The V and J genes are TRBV6-5 and TRBJ2-5; D may be TRBD2 (7 bases). Looked up from germline, CDR1 is MNHEY and CDR2 is SVGAGI. This CDR3 contains 14 residues. The V end lost 5 bases, the J end lost 3 bases, and 13 bases lay between the germline ends. CDR3 in amino acids: CASSPEGGEETQYF. The CDR3 region has the DNA TGTGCCAGCAGTCCCGAGGGGGGGGAAGAGACCCAGTACTTC.

This clone was detected only once. The chain uses TRBV14 and TRBJ1-2; 7 positions match TRBD1. Trimming cost V 4 bases and J 5 bases; bases outside gene matches: 4. The germline V gene encodes CDR1 SGHDN and CDR2 FVKESK. The CDR3 is 13 residues long. The CDR3 nucleotides are TGTGCCAGCAGCCCCCAGACAGGGTATGGCTACACCTTC. Protein: CASSPQTGYGYTF.

This clone has just a few counts. The chain recombines TRBV6-5 with TRBJ1-2, with D possibly matching TRBD1 (6 bases). The germline V gene encodes CDR1 MNHEY and CDR2 SVGAGI. V gave up 7 bases and J gave up 2 bases, with 17 bases separating them. CDR3 size: 15 residues. The CDR3 DNA reads TGTGCCAGCACTGGCGGATCACAGGGAAACTATGGCTACACCTTC. This sequence encodes CASTGGSQGNYGYTF.

This chain links TRBV7-2 with TRBJ2-1; 12 bases agree with TRBD2. The CDR3 runs 18 residues. CDR1 SGHTA and CDR2 FQGNSA come from the germline V gene. J lost 8 bases, V lost 3 bases, and 14 bases had no gene match. The CDR3 coding sequence is TGTGCCAGCAGCTTCCTTCACACCCGGCTAGCGGGAGGGTATGAGCAGTTCTTC. Amino acid sequence: CASSFLHTRLAGGYEQFF.